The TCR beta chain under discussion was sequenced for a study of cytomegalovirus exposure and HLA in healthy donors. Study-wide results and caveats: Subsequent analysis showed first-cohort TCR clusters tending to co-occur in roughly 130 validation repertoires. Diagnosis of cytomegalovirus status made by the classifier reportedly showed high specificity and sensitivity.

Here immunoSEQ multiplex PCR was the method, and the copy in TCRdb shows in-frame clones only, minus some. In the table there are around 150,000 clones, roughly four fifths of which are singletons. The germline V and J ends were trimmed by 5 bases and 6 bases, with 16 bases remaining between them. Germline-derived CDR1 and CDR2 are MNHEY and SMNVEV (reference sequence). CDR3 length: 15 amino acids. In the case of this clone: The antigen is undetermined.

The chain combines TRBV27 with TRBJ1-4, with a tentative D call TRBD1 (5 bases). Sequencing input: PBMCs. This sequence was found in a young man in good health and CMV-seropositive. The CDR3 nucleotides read TGTGCCAGCAGTCAAACCCCCAGGGCGCATGAAAAACTGTTTTTT. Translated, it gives CASSQTPRAHEKLFF.